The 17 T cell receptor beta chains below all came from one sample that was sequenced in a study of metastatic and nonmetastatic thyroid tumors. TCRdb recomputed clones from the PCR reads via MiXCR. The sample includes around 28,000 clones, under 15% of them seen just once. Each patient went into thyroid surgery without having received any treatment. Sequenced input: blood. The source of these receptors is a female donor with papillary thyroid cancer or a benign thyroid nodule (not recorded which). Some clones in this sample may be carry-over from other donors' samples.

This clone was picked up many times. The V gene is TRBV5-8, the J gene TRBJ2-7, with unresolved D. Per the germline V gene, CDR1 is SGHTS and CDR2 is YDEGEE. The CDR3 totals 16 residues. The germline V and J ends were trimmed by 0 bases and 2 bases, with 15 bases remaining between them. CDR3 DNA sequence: TGTGCCAGCAGCTTGGACGAAGTTGACAATACCTACGAGCAGTACTTC. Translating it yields CASSLDEVDNTYEQYF.

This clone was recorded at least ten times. The CDR3 region has the DNA TGTGCCAGCCGTAATCCGGGACAGAACCACGAGCAGTACTTC. Protein: CASRNPGQNHEQYF. The chain is built from TRBV6-1 and TRBJ2-7, with TRBD1 matching over 7 bases. Germline lookup yields CDR1 MNHNS and CDR2 SASEGT. The CDR3 totals 14 residues. V was pared by 8 bases and J by 5 bases, with 12 bases of the junction left unmatched.

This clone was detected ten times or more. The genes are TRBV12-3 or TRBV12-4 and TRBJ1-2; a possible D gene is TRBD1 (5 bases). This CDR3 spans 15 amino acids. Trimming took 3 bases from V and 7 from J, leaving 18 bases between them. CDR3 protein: CASSFLPQGPGGYTF. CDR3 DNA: TGTGCCAGCAGTTTTTTACCCCAGGGCCCCGGTGGCTACACCTTC.

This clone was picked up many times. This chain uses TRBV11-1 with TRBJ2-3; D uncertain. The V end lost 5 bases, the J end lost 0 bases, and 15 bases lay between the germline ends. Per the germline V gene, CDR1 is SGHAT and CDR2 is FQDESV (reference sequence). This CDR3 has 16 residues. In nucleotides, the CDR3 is TGTGCCAGCAGCCCTGGGGTAGCTCTGAGCACAGATACGCAGTATTTT. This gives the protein CASSPGVALSTDTQYF. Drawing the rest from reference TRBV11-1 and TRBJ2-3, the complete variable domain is EAEVAQSPRYKITEKSQAVAFWCDPISGHATLYWYRQILGQGPELLVQFQDESVVDDSQLPKDRFSAERLKGVDSTLKIQPAELGDSAMYLCASSPGVALSTDTQYFGPGTRLTVL.

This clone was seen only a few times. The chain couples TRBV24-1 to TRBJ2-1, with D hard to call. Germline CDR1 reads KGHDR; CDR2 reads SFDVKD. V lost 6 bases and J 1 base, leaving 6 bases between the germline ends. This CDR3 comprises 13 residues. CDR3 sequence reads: CATSRSSYNEQFF. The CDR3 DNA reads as TGTGCCACCAGTCGTAGTTCCTACAATGAGCAGTTCTTC.

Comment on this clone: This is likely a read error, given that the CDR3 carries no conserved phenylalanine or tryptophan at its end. The CDR3: CASSRLPGSYEQYL. For the CDR3, the DNA is TGTGCCAGCAGTCGTCTACCGGGAAGTTACGAGCAGTACCTC. This sequence joins TRBV2 and TRBJ2-7, with D perhaps matching TRBD2 (5 bases). Germline CDR1 and CDR2: SNHLY and FYNNEI. The CDR3 covers 14 residues. Deletions cut 5 bases from V and 4 bases from J, with 15 bases between.

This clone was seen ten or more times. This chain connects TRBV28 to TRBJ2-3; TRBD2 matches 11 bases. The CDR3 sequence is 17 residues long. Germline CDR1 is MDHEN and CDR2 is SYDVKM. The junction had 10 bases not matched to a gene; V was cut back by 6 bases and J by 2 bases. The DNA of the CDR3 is TGTGCCAGCAGAATACCGGGACTAGCGGAGAACACAGATACGCAGTATTTT. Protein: CASRIPGLAENTDTQYF.

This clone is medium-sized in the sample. CDR3 sequence reads: CASSSVRSGQKKYEQYF. Here the CDR3 DNA reads TGCGCCAGCAGCTCTGTTAGGTCGGGACAGAAAAAATACGAGCAGTACTTC. The chain carries TRBV5-1 and TRBJ2-7; TRBD1 matches 7 bases. The CDR3 consists of 17 residues. Trimming cost V 3 bases and J 4 bases; bases outside gene matches: 16. Per germline, CDR1 SGHRS and CDR2 YFSETQ.

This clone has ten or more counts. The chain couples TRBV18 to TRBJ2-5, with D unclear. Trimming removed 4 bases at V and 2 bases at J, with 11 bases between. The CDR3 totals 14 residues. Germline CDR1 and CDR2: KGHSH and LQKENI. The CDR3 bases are TGTGCCAGCTCACGATACAGCAAGCAAGAGACCCAGTACTTC. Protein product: CASSRYSKQETQYF.

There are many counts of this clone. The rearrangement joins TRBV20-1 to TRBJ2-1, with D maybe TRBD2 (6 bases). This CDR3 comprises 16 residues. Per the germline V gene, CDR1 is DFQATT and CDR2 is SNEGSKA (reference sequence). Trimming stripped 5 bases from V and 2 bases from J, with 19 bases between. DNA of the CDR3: TGCAGTGCTCGCGGTGGGACTCCCCCTACCTACAATGAGCAGTTCTTC. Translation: CSARGGTPPTYNEQFF.

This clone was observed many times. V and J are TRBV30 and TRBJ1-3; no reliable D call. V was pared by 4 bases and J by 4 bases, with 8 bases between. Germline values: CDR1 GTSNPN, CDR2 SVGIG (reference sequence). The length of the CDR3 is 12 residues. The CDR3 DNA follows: TGTGCCTGGAAGTCTTCAGGAAACACCATATATTTT. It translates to CAWKSSGNTIYF.

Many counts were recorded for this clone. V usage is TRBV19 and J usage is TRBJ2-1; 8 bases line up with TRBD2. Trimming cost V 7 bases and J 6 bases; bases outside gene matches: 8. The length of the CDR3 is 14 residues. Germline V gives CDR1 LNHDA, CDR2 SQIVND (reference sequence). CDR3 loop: CASNPGLGPNEQFF. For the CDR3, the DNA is TGTGCCAGTAACCCGGGACTAGGCCCCAATGAGCAGTTCTTC.

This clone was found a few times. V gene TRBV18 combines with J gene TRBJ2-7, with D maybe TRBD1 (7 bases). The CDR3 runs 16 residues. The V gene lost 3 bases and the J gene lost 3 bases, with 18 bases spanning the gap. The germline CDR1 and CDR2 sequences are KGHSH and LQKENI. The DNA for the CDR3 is TGTGCCAGCTCACCCAACTATGCGGGACAGCACTACGAGCAGTACTTC. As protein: CASSPNYAGQHYEQYF.

The CDR3 DNA follows: TGCAGTGCTCGTACTAGCGGAGGACCATACTCCTACGAGCAGTACGTC. It encodes CSARTSGGPYSYEQYV. J is TRBJ2-7 and V is TRBV20-1; 8 nucleotides match TRBD2. This CDR3 contains 16 residues. The germline CDR1 and CDR2 sequences are DFQATT and SNEGSKA (reference sequence). V was clipped by 5 bases and J by 0 bases; unmatched bases: 12.

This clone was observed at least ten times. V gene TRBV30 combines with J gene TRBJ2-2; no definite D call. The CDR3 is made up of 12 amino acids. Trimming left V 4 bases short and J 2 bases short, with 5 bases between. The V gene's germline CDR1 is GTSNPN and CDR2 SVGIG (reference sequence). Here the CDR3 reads CAWNTNTGELFF. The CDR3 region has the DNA TGTGCCTGGAACACCAACACCGGGGAGCTGTTTTTT.

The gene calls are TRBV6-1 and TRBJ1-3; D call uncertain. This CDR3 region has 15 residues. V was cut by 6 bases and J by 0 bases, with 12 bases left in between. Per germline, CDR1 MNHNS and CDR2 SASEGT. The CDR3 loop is CASSRTVGSGNTIYF. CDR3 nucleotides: TGTGCCAGCAGCAGGACGGTTGGCTCTGGAAACACCATATATTTT.

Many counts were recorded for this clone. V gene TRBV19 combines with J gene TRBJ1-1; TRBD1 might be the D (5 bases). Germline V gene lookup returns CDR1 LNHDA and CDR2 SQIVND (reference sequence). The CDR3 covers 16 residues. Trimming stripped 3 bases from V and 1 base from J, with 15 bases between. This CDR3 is CASSIIWGSGNTEAFF. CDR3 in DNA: TGTGCCAGTAGTATCATTTGGGGCAGTGGGAACACTGAAGCTTTCTTT.